The 9 T cell receptor beta chains reported below all come from one sample, sequenced in a study of response to subunit inactivated influenza vaccine. TCRdb recomputed calls from the RT-PCR reads with MiXCR, one row per CDR3 protein. This sample has almost 600,000 distinct CDR3 sequences; approximately 15% occur once, and the top ten carry 11%. The sequences come from PBMCs from blood, collected 11 to 12 days after vaccination. The receptors were gathered from a man in his fifties or sixties who received an inactivated influenza vaccine.

CDR3 in DNA: TGTGCCAGCACTAGAGGGACAGCCTACGAGCAGTACTTC. Encoded protein: CASTRGTAYEQYF. V usage is TRBV12-3 or TRBV12-4 and J usage is TRBJ2-7; 7 bases fit TRBD1. V shed 7 bases and J 2 bases; nucleotides not matched to a gene: 5. The CDR3 loop spans 13 amino acids.

This chain connects TRBV5-1 to TRBJ1-5, with TRBD1 matching 7 bases. Losses at the gene ends were 0 bases for V and 7 bases for J; bases not matched to a gene: 4. This CDR3 comprises 14 residues. Germline V gives CDR1 SGHRS, CDR2 YFSETQ. Here the CDR3 DNA reads TGCGCCAGCAGCTTGGGGGAACAGGGGCAGCCCCAGCATTTT. It yields the protein CASSLGEQGQPQHF.

The chain has TRBV6-1 and TRBJ2-1, with 9 bases that match TRBD2. The CDR3 is made up of 18 amino acids. J lost 1 base, V lost 5 bases, and 12 bases had no gene match. Germline CDR1 and CDR2: MNHNS and SASEGT. Here the CDR3 reads CASSPRGASGVSYNEQFF. CDR3 nucleotide sequence: TGTGCCAGCAGTCCGAGGGGAGCTAGCGGGGTTTCCTACAATGAGCAGTTCTTC.

In its sample, this clonotype was seen a few times. This chain links TRBV12-3 or TRBV12-4 with TRBJ2-1; 11 bases are shared with TRBD2. CDR3 size: 16 residues. V trimming: 2 bases; J trimming: 7 bases; junction bases outside the gene matches: 7. The DNA for the CDR3 is TGTGCCAGCAGTTTAAGCCTAGCGGGGGGAAGGAATGAGCAGTTCTTC. Translation gives CASSLSLAGGRNEQFF.

In its sample, this clonotype was seen a few times. J is TRBJ1-2 and V is TRBV29-1; TRBD1 matches at 8 bases. The length of the CDR3 is 14 residues. V shed 2 bases, J shed 7 bases, and the junction held 9 bases outside the gene matches. Germline V gene data show CDR1 as SQVTM and CDR2 as ANQGSEA. DNA of the CDR3: TGCAGCGTTGAACCGGGTCAGGGGGCAAGTGGCTACACCTTC. It codes for CSVEPGQGASGYTF.

CDR3 loop: CASSFGKMNTEAFF. The DNA for the CDR3 is TGTGCCAGCAGCTTTGGCAAAATGAACACTGAAGCTTTCTTT. The chain employs TRBV7-9 and TRBJ1-1; D gene unclear. CDR1 is SEHNR and CDR2 is FQNEAQ in the germline V gene (reference sequence). V was clipped by 3 bases and J by 0 bases, with 8 bases between them. This CDR3 comprises 14 residues. Combining the CDR3 with reference TRBV7-9 and TRBJ1-1 gives the whole variable domain DTGVSQNPRHKITKRGQNVTFRCDPISEHNRLYWYRQTLGQGPEFLTYFQNEAQLEKSRLLSDRFSAERPKGSFSTLEIQRTEQGDSAMYLCASSFGKMNTEAFFGQGTRLTVV.

This clonotype was recorded at least ten times. The V and J genes are TRBV28 and TRBJ2-3; no clear D. The V gene's germline CDR1 is MDHEN and CDR2 SYDVKM. V lost 5 bases, J lost 4 bases, and 13 bases lay in between. The CDR3 has 14 amino acids. The DNA for the CDR3 is TGTGCCAGCAGTCCGACCGGGTTTCCAGATACGCAGTATTTT. Translated, it gives CASSPTGFPDTQYF.

This clonotype has just a few counts. The chain has TRBV7-9 and TRBJ1-1; D not certain. The CDR3 runs 11 residues. The germline V gene has CDR1 SEHNR and CDR2 FQNEAQ (reference sequence). With 10 bases removed from V and 1 base from J, the gap between germline ends came to 7 bases. CDR3 amino acids: CATFRNTEAFF. The CDR3 nucleotides are TGTGCCACCTTCAGGAACACTGAAGCTTTCTTT.

This clonotype was counted at least ten times. The chain carries TRBV28 and TRBJ1-1; no clear D. Trimming left V 2 bases short and J 4 bases short, with 11 bases between. The germline gives CDR1 MDHEN, CDR2 SYDVKM. This CDR3 comprises 14 residues. CDR3 DNA sequence: TGTGCCAGCAGTTTAGCCGGGCGAGTCACTGAAGCTTTCTTT. Its translation: CASSLAGRVTEAFF.